Listed below are T cell receptor beta chains from one sample, sequenced in a study of blood T cell repertoires in COVID-19. The repertoire was sequenced with immunoSEQ multiplex PCR; TCRdb's copy has only in-frame clones and lacks some. The sample includes 250,000 to 300,000 clones, more than 75% of them seen just once. The sequencing sample was made of PBMCs or T cells enriched from blood (not recorded which). Receptors were obtained from a woman aged 55-70 years in a cohort exposed to, infected with or recovered from COVID-19 (not recorded which). Each CDR3 is given with its conserved first and last residue.

CDR3aa | j_gene | v_gene
CASSFLYSNQPQHF | TRBJ1-5 | TRBV5-1
CAWSKGAMDYGYTF | TRBJ1-2 | TRBV30
CASSLVPTSGRAGADTQYF | TRBJ2-3 | TRBV5-1
CASSGVVNNEQFF | TRBJ2-1 | TRBV19
CASSDFGGGDTIYF | TRBJ1-3 | TRBV18
CASSEGQGFPFSSYNEQFF | TRBJ2-1 | TRBV21-1
CASSTTSNYGYTF | TRBJ1-2 | TRBV2
CASSLGTGGNSPLHF | TRBJ1-6 | TRBV18
CASSFVRRALTF | TRBJ1-2 | TRBV28
CSVEEIADTQYF | TRBJ2-3 | TRBV29-1
CASSARQGGTEAFF | TRBJ1-1 | TRBV7-2
CASSPSDLRRYSGNTIYF | TRBJ1-3 | TRBV18
CATSDQLAGVNNEQFF | TRBJ2-1 | TRBV24-1
CASSPMDRGLGAFF | TRBJ1-1 | TRBV18
CASTQAEREGIEQFF | TRBJ2-1 | TRBV28
CASSPGVRRERDSYNEQFF | TRBJ2-1 | TRBV4-1
CASSLAGATYEQYF | TRBJ2-7 | TRBV28
CASSFYPDREDPLSNQPQHF | TRBJ1-5 | TRBV5-8
CSASLRGVEAFF | TRBJ1-1 | TRBV20-1
CASSPGQYTGELFF | TRBJ2-2 | TRBV4-1
CASSLPLPQPQHF | TRBJ1-5 | TRBV28
CASSSVAYGYTF | TRBJ1-2 | TRBV7-2
CASSRGQGAADTQYF | TRBJ2-3 | TRBV4-2
CASSYSYLAGHYEQYF | TRBJ2-7 | TRBV6-5
CASSYSARKNSPLHF | TRBJ1-6 | TRBV6-5
CASSSSGTGTYEQYF | TRBJ2-7 | TRBV6-6
CASSLQAVGVNQPQHF | TRBJ1-5 | TRBV7-2
CASSTSPGQRNYGYTF | TRBJ1-2 | TRBV25-1
CASSHTSSGNTIYF | TRBJ1-3 | TRBV18
CASSFPLSNQPQHF | TRBJ1-5 | TRBV28
CASSPTAGGSYNEQFF | TRBJ2-1 | TRBV18
CASSLGQGVSYEQYF | TRBJ2-7 | TRBV7-7
CASSLATLAGANEQFF | TRBJ2-1 | TRBV7-2
CAREGQENTEAFF | TRBJ1-1 | TRBV2
CASSLRTESTDTQYF | TRBJ2-3 | TRBV7-3
CASSLGTSGPGNEQFF | TRBJ2-1 | TRBV11-3
CASSGTSWYPGELFF | TRBJ2-2 | TRBV9
CASSLSQGDGYTF | TRBJ1-2 | TRBV5-1
CAIRDRSNEAFF | TRBJ1-1 | TRBV10-3
CASSFYSGSYIQYF | TRBJ2-4 | TRBV28
CASSSRDYGYTF | TRBJ1-2 | TRBV9
CASSYVPGMTYSNQPQHF | TRBJ1-5 | TRBV6-2/TRBV6-3
CASSLAYGQASGNTIYF | TRBJ1-3 | TRBV5-1
CATSERRSPNTGELFF | TRBJ2-2 | TRBV24-1
CASSQGAGTNYNEQFF | TRBJ2-1 | TRBV4-1
CASSLDPGGAGELFF | TRBJ2-2 | TRBV11-2
CASSHIGLAKNIQYF | TRBJ2-4 | TRBV4-1
CASSFSGGGPYEQYF | TRBJ2-7 | TRBV11-3
CASSLVDTQYF | TRBJ2-3 | TRBV28
CASSQGTIYNEQFF | TRBJ2-1 | TRBV7-2
CASSPQGGPNQPQHF | TRBJ1-5 | TRBV18
CASSLGQGIGEQFF | TRBJ2-1 | TRBV7-2
CASIREGSLGYTF | TRBJ1-2 | TRBV19
CASSHPDRGNSPLHF | TRBJ1-6 | TRBV5-4
CASSSQLAGGADTQYF | TRBJ2-3 | TRBV5-1
CASSVGPSGRDTQYF | TRBJ2-3 | TRBV9
CAISDGGEQYF | TRBJ2-7 | TRBV10-3
CASSFEGRSYEQYF | TRBJ2-7 | TRBV7-2